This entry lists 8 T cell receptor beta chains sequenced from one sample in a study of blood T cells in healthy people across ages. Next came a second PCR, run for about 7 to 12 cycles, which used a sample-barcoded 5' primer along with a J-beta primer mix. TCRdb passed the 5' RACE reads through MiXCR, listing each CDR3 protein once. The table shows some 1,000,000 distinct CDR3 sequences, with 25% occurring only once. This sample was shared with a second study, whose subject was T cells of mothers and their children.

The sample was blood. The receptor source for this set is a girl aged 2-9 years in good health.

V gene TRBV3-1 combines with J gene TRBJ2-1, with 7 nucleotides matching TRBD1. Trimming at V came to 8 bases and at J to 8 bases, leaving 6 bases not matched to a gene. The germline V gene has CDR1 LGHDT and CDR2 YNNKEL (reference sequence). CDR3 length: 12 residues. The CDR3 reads CASGTVGDEQFF. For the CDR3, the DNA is TGTGCCAGCGGGACAGTTGGGGATGAGCAGTTCTTC.

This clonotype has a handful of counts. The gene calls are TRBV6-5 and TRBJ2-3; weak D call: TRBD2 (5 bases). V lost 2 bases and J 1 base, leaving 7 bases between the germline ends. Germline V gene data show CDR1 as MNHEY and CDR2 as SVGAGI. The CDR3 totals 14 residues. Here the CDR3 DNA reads TGTGCCAGCAGTTACGAGGGAGGCACAGATACGCAGTATTTT. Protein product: CASSYEGGTDTQYF.

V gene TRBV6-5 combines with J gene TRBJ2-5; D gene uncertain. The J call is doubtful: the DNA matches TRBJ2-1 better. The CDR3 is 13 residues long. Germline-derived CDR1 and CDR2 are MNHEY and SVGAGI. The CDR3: CASRRNENNEQFF. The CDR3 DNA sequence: TGTGCCAGTCGGAGAAATGAAAACAATGAGCAGTTCTTC.

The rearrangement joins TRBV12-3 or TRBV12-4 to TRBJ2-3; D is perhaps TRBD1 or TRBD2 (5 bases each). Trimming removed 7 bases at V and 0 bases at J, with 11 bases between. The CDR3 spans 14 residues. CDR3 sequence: CASKVGESTDTQYF. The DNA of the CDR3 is TGTGCCAGCAAGGTGGGGGAGAGCACAGATACGCAGTATTTT.

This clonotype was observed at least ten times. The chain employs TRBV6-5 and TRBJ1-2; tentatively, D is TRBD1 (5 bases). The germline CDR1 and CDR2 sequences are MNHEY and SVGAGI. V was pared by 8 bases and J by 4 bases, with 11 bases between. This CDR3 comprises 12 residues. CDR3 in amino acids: CASSQDTYGYTF. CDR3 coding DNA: TGTGCCAGCTCCCAGGACACCTATGGCTACACCTTC.

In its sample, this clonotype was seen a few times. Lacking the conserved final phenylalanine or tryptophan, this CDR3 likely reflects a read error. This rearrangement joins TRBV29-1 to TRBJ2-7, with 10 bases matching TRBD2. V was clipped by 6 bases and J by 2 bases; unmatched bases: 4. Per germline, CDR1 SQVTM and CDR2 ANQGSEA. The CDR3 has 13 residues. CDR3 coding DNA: TGCAGCGTGAGCGGGGGGGACACCTACGAGCAGTACCTC. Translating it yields CSVSGGDTYEQYL.

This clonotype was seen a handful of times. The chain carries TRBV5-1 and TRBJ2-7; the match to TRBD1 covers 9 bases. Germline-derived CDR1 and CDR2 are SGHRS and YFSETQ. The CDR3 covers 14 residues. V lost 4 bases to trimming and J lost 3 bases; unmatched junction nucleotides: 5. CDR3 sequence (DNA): TGCGCCAGCAGCAAGGGACAGGGACTCTACGAGCAGTACTTC. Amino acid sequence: CASSKGQGLYEQYF.

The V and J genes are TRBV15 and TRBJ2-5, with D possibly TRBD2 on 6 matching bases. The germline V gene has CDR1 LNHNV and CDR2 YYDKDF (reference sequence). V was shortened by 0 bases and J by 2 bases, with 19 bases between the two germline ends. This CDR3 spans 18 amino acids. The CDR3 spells CATSRDHRTMTLQETQYF. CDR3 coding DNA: TGTGCCACCAGCAGAGATCATCGGACTATGACGTTACAAGAGACCCAGTACTTC.